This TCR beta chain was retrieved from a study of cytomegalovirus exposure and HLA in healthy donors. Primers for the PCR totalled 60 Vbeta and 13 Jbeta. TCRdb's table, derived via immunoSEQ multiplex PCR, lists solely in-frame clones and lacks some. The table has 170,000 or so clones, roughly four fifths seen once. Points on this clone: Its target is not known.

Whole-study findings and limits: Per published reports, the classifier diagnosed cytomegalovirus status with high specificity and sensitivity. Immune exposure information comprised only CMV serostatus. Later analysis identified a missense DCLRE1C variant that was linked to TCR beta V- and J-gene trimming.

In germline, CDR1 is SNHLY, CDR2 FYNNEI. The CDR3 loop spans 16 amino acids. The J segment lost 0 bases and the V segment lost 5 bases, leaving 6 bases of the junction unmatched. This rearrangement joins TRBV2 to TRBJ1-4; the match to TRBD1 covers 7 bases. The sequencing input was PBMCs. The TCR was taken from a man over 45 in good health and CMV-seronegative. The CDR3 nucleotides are TGTGCCAGCAGTTTCCGACAGGGTGCAACTAATGAAAAACTGTTTTTT. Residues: CASSFRQGATNEKLFF.